This passage covers 26 T cell receptor beta chains from one sample sequenced in a study of blood T cell repertoires in COVID-19. Repertoires were generated with immunoSEQ multiplex PCR, while TCRdb's copy carries only in-frame clones and drops some. The table lists more than 200,000 clones, 70% to 90% of them singletons. The sample comprised peripheral blood. All receptors come from a woman in her forties or fifties with acute or convalescent COVID-19.

The rearrangement uses TRBV11-3 and TRBJ2-1; D uncertain. The V gene's germline CDR1 is SGHNT and CDR2 YENEEA. The V end lost 3 bases, the J end lost 2 bases, and 5 bases lay between the germline ends. The CDR3 totals 13 residues. The CDR3 bases are TGTGCCAGCAGCTTGGCCCCCTACAATGAGCAGTTCTTC. Its translation: CASSLAPYNEQFF.

The chain couples TRBV3-1 (or the pseudogene TRBV3-2) to TRBJ2-5; 11 bases map to TRBD2. The junction had 3 bases not matched to a gene; V was cut back by 4 bases and J by 2 bases. Germline-derived CDR1 and CDR2 are LGHDT and YNNKEL (reference sequence). The CDR3 length is 15 residues. CDR3 sequence: CASSRRLAGQETQYF. The CDR3 DNA is TGTGCCAGCAGCCGTAGACTAGCGGGGCAAGAGACCCAGTACTTC.

The rearrangement joins TRBV9 to TRBJ2-7, with a possible D match to TRBD1 (5 bases). CDR1 is SGDLS and CDR2 is YYNGEE in the germline V gene. This CDR3 region has 13 residues. Between the trimmed V and J ends, which lost 0 bases and 7 bases, there was a span of 11 bases. The CDR3 sequence is CASSVAPGPEQYF. DNA for the CDR3: TGTGCCAGCAGCGTAGCTCCAGGGCCTGAGCAGTACTTC.

V usage is TRBV11-3 and J usage is TRBJ2-1, with D possibly matching TRBD1 (6 bases). Trimming shortened V by 3 bases and J by 3 bases, and 9 bases separated the two germline ends. The CDR3 is 14 residues long. The germline gives CDR1 SGHNT, CDR2 YENEEA. In DNA form, the CDR3 reads TGTGCCAGCAGCTTTCCGGGACACTACAATGAGCAGTTCTTC. Protein product: CASSFPGHYNEQFF.

On this clone itself: Different DNA sequences within this sample yield the same CDR3. This chain connects TRBV2 to TRBJ1-5; D ambiguous. CDR1 is SNHLY and CDR2 is FYNNEI in the germline V gene. The CDR3 runs 14 residues. Trimming removed 4 bases at V and 0 bases at J, with 7 bases between. The chain's CDR3 is CASSVQYSNQPQHF. CDR3 nucleotide sequence: TGTGCCAGCAGTGTGCAGTATAGCAATCAGCCCCAGCATTTT.

The gene calls are TRBV6-1 and TRBJ2-7; TRBD1 matches at 9 bases. This CDR3 is built from 16 residues. Germline lookup yields CDR1 MNHNS and CDR2 SASEGT. Trimming took 3 bases from V and 7 from J; bases not matched to a gene: 13. The CDR3 coding sequence is TGTGCCAGCAGTGACGCCGGGACAGGGCAGTTTAGTGAGCAGTACTTC. This gives the protein CASSDAGTGQFSEQYF.

The chain links TRBV18 to TRBJ2-3; 12 bases match TRBD2. Trimming cost V 2 bases and J 3 bases; bases outside gene matches: 6. The CDR3 sequence is 17 residues long. Germline V gives CDR1 KGHSH, CDR2 LQKENI. The CDR3 loop is CASSPALLAGGTDTQYF. CDR3 coding DNA: TGTGCCAGCTCACCAGCTCTACTAGCGGGAGGTACAGATACGCAGTATTTT.

V usage is TRBV7-2 and J usage is TRBJ2-5; 7 nucleotides match TRBD1. Germline-derived CDR1 and CDR2 are SGHTA and FQGNSA. J was trimmed by 0 bases and V by 5 bases; bases with no gene match: 9. This CDR3 is 16 amino acids long. CDR3 sequence: CASSPIRQGDQETQYF. The CDR3 nucleotides are TGTGCCAGCAGCCCTATTCGACAGGGAGACCAAGAGACCCAGTACTTC.

V and J are TRBV6-2 or TRBV6-3 and TRBJ1-5; tentatively, D is TRBD1 (6 bases). The CDR3 runs to 14 residues. V was cut by 4 bases and J by 7 bases, with 14 bases left in between. Germline CDR1 MNHEY, CDR2 SVGEGT. The CDR3 protein is CASSSPGGGQPQHF. In DNA form, the CDR3 reads TGTGCCAGCAGTTCCCCGGGGGGCGGCCAGCCCCAGCATTTT.

In DNA, the CDR3 is TGTGCCAGCAGTCCCGCACTCAACAATGAGCAGTTCTTC. It specifies CASSPALNNEQFF. This chain links TRBV6-5 with TRBJ2-1; D not certain. V was shortened by 5 bases and J by 5 bases, with 10 bases between the two germline ends. CDR1 MNHEY and CDR2 SVGAGI come from the germline V gene. The CDR3 has 13 amino acids.

The chain carries TRBV11-3 and TRBJ1-1; weak D call: TRBD1 (5 bases). Germline-derived CDR1 and CDR2 are SGHNT and YENEEA. The V end lost 2 bases, the J end lost 5 bases, and 12 bases lay between the germline ends. The CDR3 loop spans 14 amino acids. The CDR3 is CASSLTRGGTEAFF. Here the CDR3 DNA reads TGTGCCAGCAGCTTAACGAGGGGAGGAACTGAAGCTTTCTTT.

CDR3 in amino acids: CSVRQEGETQYF. The DNA for the CDR3 is TGCAGCGTCCGACAGGAAGGAGAGACCCAGTACTTC. V is TRBV29-1 and J is TRBJ2-5; possibly TRBD1 for D (6 bases). Germline V gene sequence: CDR1 SQVTM, CDR2 ANQGSEA. CDR3 size: 12 residues. The V gene lost 6 bases and the J gene lost 4 bases, with 12 bases spanning the gap.

V and J are TRBV23-1 and TRBJ2-3; 7 bases are a match to TRBD1. TRBV23-1 is annotated as an ORF whose role is uncertain. Trimming at V came to 8 bases and at J to 3 bases, leaving 2 bases not matched to a gene. The CDR3 spans 12 residues. CDR3 DNA: TGCGCCAGCTGGGGACAGACAGATACGCAGTATTTT. The encoded protein is CASWGQTDTQYF.

CDR3 in amino acids: CASSHDWDRADTEAFF. CDR3 coding DNA: TGTGCCAGCAGTCACGACTGGGACAGGGCAGACACTGAAGCTTTCTTT. The genes are TRBV5-4 and TRBJ1-1; TRBD1 agrees at 9 bases. The CDR3 totals 16 residues. V lost 5 bases, J lost 3 bases, and 11 bases stayed unmatched. From germline, CDR1 is SGHNT and CDR2 YYREEE (reference sequence).

There are a few counts of this clone. This chain uses TRBV6-5 with TRBJ2-1, with 14 bases matching TRBD2. V lost 4 bases and J lost 2; bases outside the gene matches: 1. The CDR3 runs 16 residues. Germline V gene data show CDR1 as MNHEY and CDR2 as SVGAGI. The CDR3 DNA reads TGTGCCAGCAGTTCGACTAGCGGGGGGGCCTACAATGAGCAGTTCTTC. Encoded protein: CASSSTSGGAYNEQFF.

The chain links TRBV6-1 to TRBJ1-2, with 7 bases lining up with TRBD1. CDR3 size: 12 residues. Germline lookup yields CDR1 MNHNS and CDR2 SASEGT. The J segment lost 7 bases and the V segment lost 2 bases, leaving 1 base of the junction unmatched. CDR3 in amino acids: CASSENRGGYTF. The CDR3, as DNA: TGTGCCAGCAGTGAAAACAGGGGTGGCTACACCTTC.

The chain uses TRBV5-6 and TRBJ1-5; D call uncertain. The length of the CDR3 is 15 residues. Looked up from germline, CDR1 is SGHDT and CDR2 is YYEEEE. The V and J ends lost 1 base and 0 bases respectively, with 8 bases between them. The CDR3 loop is CASSLSGYSNQPQHF. In DNA, the CDR3 is TGTGCCAGCAGCTTGTCAGGATATAGCAATCAGCCCCAGCATTTT.

This clone occurred once. The chain recombines TRBV4-3 with TRBJ2-3; a possible D gene is TRBD2 (5 bases). The germline V gene encodes CDR1 LGHNA and CDR2 YSLEER. Between the trimmed V and J ends, which lost 3 bases and 4 bases, there was a span of 14 bases. This CDR3 spans 15 amino acids. Here the CDR3 DNA reads TGCGCCAGCAGCCAGGGCCCGACTAACTCAGATACGCAGTATTTT. Translation: CASSQGPTNSDTQYF.

V is TRBV30 and J is TRBJ1-4; D is ambiguous. The CDR3 runs 20 residues. Germline V gene data show CDR1 as GTSNPN and CDR2 as SVGIG (reference sequence). The germline V and J ends were trimmed by 2 bases and 0 bases, with 25 bases remaining between them. This CDR3 is CAWSPRPWTGALATNEKLFF. The CDR3 DNA is TGTGCCTGGAGTCCAAGACCCTGGACGGGAGCCTTGGCAACTAATGAAAAACTGTTTTTT.

V is TRBV24-1 and J is TRBJ2-3; TRBD1 is a possible D gene (5 bases). Germline CDR1 is KGHDR and CDR2 is SFDVKD. This CDR3 has 12 residues. Trimming left V 5 bases short and J 7 bases short, with 9 bases between. The CDR3 loop reads CATSAKGYTQYF. CDR3 DNA sequence: TGTGCCACCAGTGCAAAGGGGTATACGCAGTATTTT.

V gene TRBV12-2 combines with J gene TRBJ2-5; the D call TRBD2 from the table was never checked on the DNA. TRBV12-2 constitutes a pseudogene. This CDR3 contains 17 residues. DNA for the CDR3: TGTGCAAGTCGCTTAGTGCAAGCGGGGGGGCGGTGGGAGACCCAGTACTTC. Translated: CASRLVQAGGRWETQYF.

The chain is built from TRBV18 and TRBJ1-1; 8 positions agree with TRBD1. V gave up 2 bases and J gave up 4 bases; unmatched junction bases: 12. Germline values: CDR1 KGHSH, CDR2 LQKENI. The CDR3 is 17 residues long. In nucleotides, the CDR3 is TGTGCCAGCTCACCAGCTCGTTGGACAGGGCTTGGCACTGAAGCTTTCTTT. Translation: CASSPARWTGLGTEAFF.

The chain couples TRBV30 to TRBJ1-1; TRBD1 agrees at 7 bases. The CDR3 loop spans 14 amino acids. Germline V gene lookup returns CDR1 GTSNPN and CDR2 SVGIG (reference sequence). J was trimmed by 4 bases and V by 5 bases; bases with no gene match: 10. CDR3 in amino acids: CAWCDRALCTEAFF. The CDR3 nucleotides read TGTGCCTGGTGTGACAGGGCATTGTGCACTGAAGCTTTCTTT.

This chain joins TRBV30 and TRBJ2-2; 7 bases are shared with TRBD2. J lost 5 bases, V lost 1 base, and 4 bases had no gene match. Germline V gene data show CDR1 as GTSNPN and CDR2 as SVGIG (reference sequence). This CDR3 has 14 residues. The CDR3, as DNA: TGTGCCTGGAGTGGGGCGGGAGTGACCGGGGAGCTGTTTTTT. Encoded protein: CAWSGAGVTGELFF.

The J gene is TRBJ2-3, the V gene TRBV9; 8 positions agree with TRBD2. J was trimmed by 2 bases and V by 4 bases; bases with no gene match: 15. The germline CDR1 and CDR2 sequences are SGDLS and YYNGEE. This CDR3 contains 18 residues. CDR3 sequence (DNA): TGTGCCAGCAGCCCCGACCCAGGTTTGCGGGGGGTCACAGATACGCAGTATTTT. It encodes CASSPDPGLRGVTDTQYF.

The V call is TRBV19, the J call TRBJ2-1; D is unresolved. V was cut by 4 bases and J by 0 bases, with 10 bases left in between. This CDR3 has 15 amino acids. Germline CDR1 reads LNHDA; CDR2 reads SQIVND (reference sequence). The CDR3 reads CASSTPWSSYNEQFF. CDR3 DNA: TGTGCCAGTAGTACCCCTTGGAGCTCCTACAATGAGCAGTTCTTC.